One and the same sample provided the 30 T cell receptor beta chains below, sequenced in a study of shared clonotypes between healthy human individuals (TCRdb year 2020). CD8 naive samples consisted of CD45RO-negative cells that were positively selected for CCR7, yielding a CD45RA+CCR7+ population without TemRA cells. The library was made by the immunoSEQ multiplex PCR assay. TCRdb stores this immuneACCESS table with in-frame sequences only. Part of the clones is absent; in the studies checked, under half of the shortfall reflects unresolved V genes, and no reason is known for the rest. Recorded for this sample are 1.5 million to 2.5 million clones; about 95% of them occurred a single time. The top ten clonotypes cover 0.9% to 1.5% of the sample. Sequenced: naive CD8+ T cells sorted from blood. The label giving this sample's cell subset or site can be read as: CD45RA+CCR7+. The source of these receptors is a man aged 18 to 30 in good health.

The chain has TRBV11-2 and TRBJ1-3; 8 nucleotides agree with TRBD1. The germline CDR1 and CDR2 sequences are SGHAT and FQNNGV. This CDR3 comprises 14 residues. Trimming cost V 7 bases and J 2 bases; bases outside gene matches: 4. The CDR3 coding sequence is TGTGCCAGCAAGACAGGGGTGGCTGGAAACACCATATATTTT. Translation gives CASKTGVAGNTIYF.

This chain uses TRBV19 with TRBJ2-7, with D tentatively TRBD1 or TRBD2 (6 bases each). This CDR3 is 15 amino acids long. V was pared by 4 bases and J by 4 bases, with 17 bases between. Germline V gives CDR1 LNHDA, CDR2 SQIVND (reference sequence). The CDR3 DNA is TGTGCCAGTAGTACCGGCTTGGAGGGGGGTTACGAGCAGTACTTC. Its translation: CASSTGLEGGYEQYF.

V and J are TRBV7-9 and TRBJ2-3; 7 bases line up with TRBD1. Germline loops: CDR1 SEHNR, CDR2 FQNEAQ (reference sequence). CDR3 length: 13 amino acids. V shed 5 bases and J 4 bases; nucleotides not matched to a gene: 3. CDR3 sequence: CASSKGQPDTQYF. For the CDR3, the DNA is TGTGCCAGCAGCAAGGGACAGCCAGATACGCAGTATTTT. Complete variable domain (other parts from reference TRBV7-9 and TRBJ2-3): DTGVSQNPRHKITKRGQNVTFRCDPISEHNRLYWYRQTLGQGPEFLTYFQNEAQLEKSRLLSDRFSAERPKGSFSTLEIQRTEQGDSAMYLCASSKGQPDTQYFGPGTRLTVL.

The chain is built from TRBV10-3 and TRBJ2-1; perhaps TRBD2 as D (6 bases). The CDR3 loop spans 13 amino acids. The germline gives CDR1 ENHRY, CDR2 SYGVKD. V was trimmed by 8 bases and J by 8 bases, leaving 16 bases between them. The CDR3, as DNA: TGTGCCATCGGAGTGGGGGGTGGGTATGAGCAGTTCTTC. Translated: CAIGVGGGYEQFF.

This sequence joins TRBV18 and TRBJ2-7; 7 bases line up with TRBD1. CDR3 length: 14 amino acids. Trimming removed 6 bases from V and 1 base from J; junction bases left unmatched: 6. The V gene's germline CDR1 is KGHSH and CDR2 LQKENI. The CDR3 coding sequence is TGTGCCAGCTCCCTGGACAGGTATTCCTACGAGCAGTACTTC. Translated: CASSLDRYSYEQYF. Full variable domain (remainder filled in from reference TRBV18 and TRBJ2-7): NAGVMQNPRHLVRRRGQEARLRCSPMKGHSHVYWYRQLPEEGLKFMVYLQKENIIDESGMPKERFSAEFPKEGPSILRIQQVVRGDSAAYFCASSLDRYSYEQYFGPGTRLTVT.

The chain employs TRBV7-6 and TRBJ2-5, with a weak D call TRBD1 (6 bases). The CDR3 consists of 16 residues. Trimming stripped 5 bases from V and 7 bases from J, with 23 bases between. Germline lookup yields CDR1 SGHVS and CDR2 FNYEAQ. The CDR3 DNA reads TGTGCCAGCAGCCTAAGGACAGAACGGGCCGATCCGACCCAGTACTTC. As protein: CASSLRTERADPTQYF.

This chain links TRBV25-1 with TRBJ1-2; 9 bases align to TRBD1. V was clipped by 1 base and J by 5 bases; unmatched bases: 5. The V gene's germline CDR1 is MGHDK and CDR2 SYGVNS. CDR3 size: 15 residues. The CDR3 DNA follows: TGTGCCAGCAGTGAATCGGGGACAGGGTTTTATGGCTACACCTTC. Translation gives CASSESGTGFYGYTF.

J is TRBJ2-1 and V is TRBV19, with 7 bases that match TRBD2. There are 13 residues in the CDR3. CDR1 is LNHDA and CDR2 is SQIVND in the germline V gene (reference sequence). Germline trimming cut 5 bases from V and 10 bases from J; bases unmatched to any gene: 8. CDR3 loop: CASSLGLDGEQFF. CDR3 DNA sequence: TGTGCCAGTAGTTTAGGACTAGATGGCGAGCAGTTCTTC.

The rearrangement uses TRBV9 and TRBJ2-3; D is unclear. Germline V gene data show CDR1 as SGDLS and CDR2 as YYNGEE. Trimming shortened V by 1 base and J by 2 bases, and 20 bases separated the two germline ends. CDR3 length: 18 residues. CDR3 sequence (DNA): TGTGCCAGCAGCGTATCATCGCCCCCGTCATCTTTCACAGATACGCAGTATTTT. Its translation is CASSVSSPPSSFTDTQYF.

This chain uses TRBV30 with TRBJ1-3; D perhaps matches TRBD1 (5 bases). Trimming removed 7 bases at V and 2 bases at J, with 18 bases between. Germline CDR1 reads GTSNPN; CDR2 reads SVGIG (reference sequence). This CDR3 spans 15 amino acids. The CDR3 region is CASTLGGVTGNTIYF. The CDR3 DNA reads TGTGCCTCCACCTTGGGGGGGGTTACTGGAAACACCATATATTTT.

The gene calls are TRBV30 and TRBJ2-7; weak D call: TRBD1 (5 bases). V shed 4 bases and J shed 5 bases, with 18 bases lying between them. CDR3 size: 14 residues. Germline V gene lookup returns CDR1 GTSNPN and CDR2 SVGIG (reference sequence). The CDR3 spells CAWTQRGWAHEQYF. For the CDR3, the DNA is TGTGCCTGGACCCAAAGGGGCTGGGCCCACGAGCAGTACTTC.

J is TRBJ2-3 and V is TRBV19; 8 nucleotides match TRBD1. CDR1 and CDR2 from the germline V gene are LNHDA and SQIVND (reference sequence). The CDR3 is 15 amino acids. With 2 bases clipped from V and 6 bases from J, the junction kept 7 bases outside the gene matches. Written as DNA, the CDR3 is TGTGCCAGTAGTATAAACGGACAGGGTCCCGATACGCAGTATTTT. Its protein is CASSINGQGPDTQYF.

The gene calls are TRBV7-9 and TRBJ2-3; perhaps TRBD1 as D (6 bases). The CDR3 is 14 residues long. The germline CDR1 and CDR2 sequences are SEHNR and FQNEAQ (reference sequence). Trimming removed 4 bases at V and 4 bases at J, with 12 bases between. The CDR3 region is CASSWGLGADTQYF. The CDR3 DNA is TGTGCCAGCAGCTGGGGGCTCGGCGCAGATACGCAGTATTTT.

As to this clone: Other DNA sequences within the sample encode an identical CDR3. CDR3: CASTLGGEQYF. The CDR3 bases are TGTGCCAGCACCCTAGGGGGGGAGCAGTACTTC. The J gene is TRBJ2-7, the V gene TRBV6-5, with D perhaps TRBD1 or TRBD2 (6 bases each). Germline CDR1 and CDR2: MNHEY and SVGAGI. CDR3 length equals 11 residues. V was shortened by 7 bases and J by 7 bases, with 11 bases between the two germline ends.

This rearrangement joins TRBV10-3 to TRBJ2-7; 9 bases align to TRBD1. The CDR3 is made up of 15 amino acids. Germline lookup yields CDR1 ENHRY and CDR2 SYGVKD. J gave up 6 bases and V 3 bases, and 9 bases lay outside the gene matches. CDR3 protein: CAISDMGQGWGEQYF. DNA for the CDR3: TGTGCCATCAGTGATATGGGACAGGGTTGGGGCGAGCAGTACTTC.

The chain is built from TRBV4-3 and TRBJ1-3, with D possibly matching TRBD1 (5 bases). The germline gives CDR1 LGHNA, CDR2 YSLEER. Trimming removed 0 bases at V and 2 bases at J, with 11 bases between. This CDR3 has 16 residues. CDR3 coding DNA: TGCGCCAGCAGCCAAGATCCGGGGCCGCCTGGAAACACCATATATTTT. Translated, it gives CASSQDPGPPGNTIYF.

The rearrangement links TRBV10-1 to TRBJ2-7; 9 bases map to TRBD1. This CDR3 is built from 15 residues. Germline V lookup: CDR1 WNHNN, CDR2 SYGVQD (reference sequence). Losses at the gene ends were 4 bases for V and 5 bases for J; bases not matched to a gene: 9. The DNA of the CDR3 is TGCGCCAGCAGTGTGGGACAGGGAAGTTTCCACGAGCAGTACTTC. Translated, it gives CASSVGQGSFHEQYF.

The V and J genes are TRBV6-5 and TRBJ2-1, with 7 bases lining up with TRBD1. V shed 2 bases, J shed 5 bases, and the junction held 6 bases outside the gene matches. CDR1 is MNHEY and CDR2 is SVGAGI in the germline V gene. The CDR3 totals 15 residues. Here the CDR3 DNA reads TGTGCCAGCAGTTACCACGGACAGGAGGACAATGAGCAGTTCTTC. Its protein product is CASSYHGQEDNEQFF.

This chain connects TRBV11-2 to TRBJ2-1, with D possibly TRBD1 on 5 matching bases. Germline lookup yields CDR1 SGHAT and CDR2 FQNNGV. V dropped 5 bases and J dropped 4 bases, with 15 bases sitting between them. The CDR3 sequence is 15 residues long. The CDR3 is CASSHRLDKYNEQFF. The CDR3 DNA reads as TGTGCCAGCAGCCACCGTTTGGACAAGTACAATGAGCAGTTCTTC. The variable domain in full, with the rest retrieved from reference TRBV11-2 and TRBJ2-1, is EAGVAQSPRYKIIEKRQSVAFWCNPISGHATLYWYQQILGQGPKLLIQFQNNGVVDDSQLPKDRFSAERLKGVDSTLKIQPAKLEDSAVYLCASSHRLDKYNEQFFGPGTRLTVL.

The rearrangement uses TRBV7-9 and TRBJ2-5; the match to TRBD1 covers 7 bases. Germline V CDR1 and CDR2: SEHNR, FQNEAQ (reference sequence). V shed 11 bases and J 4 bases; nucleotides not matched to a gene: 10. CDR3 length: 13 residues. The CDR3 region has the DNA TGTGCCTACCCAACAGGGGATCGAGAGACCCAGTACTTC. It translates to CAYPTGDRETQYF.

The rearrangement uses TRBV21-1 and TRBJ1-6. TRBV21-1 is termed a pseudogene. The CDR3 runs to 17 residues. The CDR3 DNA reads TGTGCCAGCAGCAAAGAGCGGGGGAGGTCCTATAATTCACCCCTCCACTTT. Amino acid sequence: CASSKERGRSYNSPLHF.

This sequence joins TRBV29-1 and TRBJ2-7, with TRBD2 as a possible D gene (5 bases). CDR1 is SQVTM and CDR2 is ANQGSEA in the germline V gene. V dropped 0 bases and J dropped 0 bases, with 15 bases sitting between them. This CDR3 region has 16 residues. The DNA for the CDR3 is TGCAGCGTTGAAGATGAGCGGCAGGCGAGCTCCTACGAGCAGTACTTC. As protein: CSVEDERQASSYEQYF.

J is TRBJ1-1 and V is TRBV7-9, with TRBD1 matching 9 bases. Germline CDR1 is SEHNR and CDR2 is FQNEAQ (reference sequence). The CDR3 covers 14 residues. V shed 4 bases and J 5 bases; nucleotides not matched to a gene: 5. The CDR3 nucleotides are TGTGCCAGCAGCTCGGTGACAGGGGGGACTGAAGCTTTCTTT. Translating gives CASSSVTGGTEAFF.

CDR3 coding DNA: TGCGCCAGCAGCGCGACTCCTGAGGGAGAGCAGTACTTC. It specifies CASSATPEGEQYF. The gene calls are TRBV5-1 and TRBJ2-7; D possibly corresponds to TRBD2 (5 bases). The germline V gene has CDR1 SGHRS and CDR2 YFSETQ. V lost 4 bases, J lost 7 bases, and 15 bases lay in between. CDR3 length: 13 residues.

In regard to this clone: Other DNA sequences from this sample encode an identical CDR3 as well. The J gene is TRBJ2-7, the V gene TRBV19, with D perhaps TRBD1 (5 bases). This CDR3 comprises 14 residues. V lost 3 bases, J lost 0 bases, and 9 bases lay in between. Germline V gene lookup returns CDR1 LNHDA and CDR2 SQIVND (reference sequence). The CDR3 DNA sequence: TGTGCCAGTAGTATTCAGGGATCCTCCTACGAGCAGTACTTC. This translates into CASSIQGSSYEQYF.

The chain is built from TRBV6-6 and TRBJ2-5; D perhaps matches TRBD1 (7 bases). Germline V lookup: CDR1 MNHNY, CDR2 SVGAGI (reference sequence). With 7 bases removed from V and 5 bases from J, the gap between germline ends came to 11 bases. The CDR3 spans 12 residues. The CDR3 bases are TGTGCCAGCATTTCAGGGGGGGAGACCCAGTACTTC. This encodes CASISGGETQYF.

The rearrangement joins TRBV29-1 to TRBJ2-7; possibly TRBD2 for D (5 bases). The ends were cut back, 3 bases at V and 5 bases at J, with 8 bases in the middle. The CDR3 spans 11 residues. In germline, CDR1 is SQVTM, CDR2 ANQGSEA. The DNA for the CDR3 is TGCAGCGTTGAGTTCGGGAACGAGCAGTACTTC. The encoded protein is CSVEFGNEQYF.

This clone occurred once. The chain carries TRBV9 and TRBJ1-2; 9 bases line up with TRBD1. This CDR3 contains 13 residues. Germline V gene sequence: CDR1 SGDLS, CDR2 YYNGEE. J lost 8 bases, V lost 3 bases, and 5 bases had no gene match. CDR3 in DNA: TGTGCCAGCAGCGGTGGACAGGGGAAGGGCTACACCTTC. Translation: CASSGGQGKGYTF.

The chain has TRBV9 and TRBJ1-6; 7 positions match TRBD1. The germline V gene has CDR1 SGDLS and CDR2 YYNGEE. Trimming took 0 bases from V and 7 from J; bases not matched to a gene: 10. CDR3 length: 17 residues. The CDR3 spells CASSVASPGQLNSPLHF. The CDR3 DNA follows: TGTGCCAGCAGCGTAGCCTCTCCGGGACAGTTAAATTCACCCCTCCACTTT.

This chain connects TRBV27 to TRBJ2-6; D gene unclear. This CDR3 contains 16 residues. V gave up 6 bases and J gave up 0 bases, with 12 bases separating them. Germline V lookup: CDR1 MNHEY, CDR2 SMNVEV (reference sequence). CDR3 sequence (DNA): TGTGCCAGCAGCATCGGCGGATACTCTGGGGCCAACGTCCTGACTTTC. Amino acid sequence: CASSIGGYSGANVLTF.